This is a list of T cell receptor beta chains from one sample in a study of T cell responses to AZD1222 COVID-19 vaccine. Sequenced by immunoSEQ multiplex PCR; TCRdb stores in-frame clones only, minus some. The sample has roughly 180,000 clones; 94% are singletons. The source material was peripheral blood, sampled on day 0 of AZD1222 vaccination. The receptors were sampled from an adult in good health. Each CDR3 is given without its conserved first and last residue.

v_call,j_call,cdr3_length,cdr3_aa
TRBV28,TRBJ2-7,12,ASSSVDGPYEQY
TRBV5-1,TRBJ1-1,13,ASSAWTGGNTEAF
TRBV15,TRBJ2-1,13,ATSKPREGLSEQF
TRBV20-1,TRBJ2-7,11,SASFGMAYEQY
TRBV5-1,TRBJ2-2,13,ASSSPVAATGELF
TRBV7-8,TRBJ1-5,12,ASSLTGLNQPQH
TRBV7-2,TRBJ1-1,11,ASSLGVRAEAF
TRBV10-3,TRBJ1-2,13,AIRGDSTGSDGYT
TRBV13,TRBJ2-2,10,ASLRSAGELF
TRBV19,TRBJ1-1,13,ASRDRGTANTEAF
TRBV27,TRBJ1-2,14,ASSSADRLGLGGYT
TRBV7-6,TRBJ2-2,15,ASSLGVGGRLAGELF
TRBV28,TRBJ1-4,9,ASSSIEKLF
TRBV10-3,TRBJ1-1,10,AISESMTEAF
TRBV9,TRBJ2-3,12,ASSVGGSTDTQY
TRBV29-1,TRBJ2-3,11,SVGRGGSDTQY
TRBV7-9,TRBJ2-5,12,ASIRAEYQETQY
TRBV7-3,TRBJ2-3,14,ASSSPGGHSTDTQY
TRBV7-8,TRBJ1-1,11,ASSLELGLVAF
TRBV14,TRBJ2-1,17,ASSLRTGGRLSSYNEQF
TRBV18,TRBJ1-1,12,ASSYGAWNTEAF
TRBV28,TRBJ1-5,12,ASSVPGSNQPQH
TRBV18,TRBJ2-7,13,ASSPPTRASYEQY
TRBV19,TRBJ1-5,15,ASNEFAGTGYNQPQH
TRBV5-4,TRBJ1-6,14,ASSLDRGLYNSPLH
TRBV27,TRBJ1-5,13,ASSFRAVSNQPQH
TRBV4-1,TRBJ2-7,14,ASSLKDSGVSYEQY
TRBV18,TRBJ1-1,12,ASSPAGVNTEAF
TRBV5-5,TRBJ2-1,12,ASGRESSYNEQF
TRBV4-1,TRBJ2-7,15,ASSQDRRFDVDYEQY
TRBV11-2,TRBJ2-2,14,ASSFLGGPNTGELF
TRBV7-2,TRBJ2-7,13,ASSLGTDPGREQY
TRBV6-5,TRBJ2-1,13,ASSYSTDPDNEQF
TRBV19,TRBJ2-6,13,AMSGGVGGANVLT
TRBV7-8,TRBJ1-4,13,ASSLLHGAGEKLF
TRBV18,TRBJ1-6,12,ASSPKAGDSPLH
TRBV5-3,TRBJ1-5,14,ARSLIGVWGNQPQH
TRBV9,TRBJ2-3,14,ASSVTKLADTDTQY
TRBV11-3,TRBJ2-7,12,ASSLAAGSYEQY
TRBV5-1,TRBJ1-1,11,ASSLSPNTEAF
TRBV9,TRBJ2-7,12,ASSVTRSSYEQY
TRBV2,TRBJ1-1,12,ASRDIQGATEAF
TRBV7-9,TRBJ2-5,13,ASSLEQGVKETQY
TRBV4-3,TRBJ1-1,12,ASSQVSMNTEAF
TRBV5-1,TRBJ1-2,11,ASSRDRPYGYT
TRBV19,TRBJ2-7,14,ASRGLAGGLIYEQY
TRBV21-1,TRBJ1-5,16,ASLGGQVEYGCHQPQH
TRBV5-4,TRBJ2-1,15,ASSLAVPSGSGDEQF
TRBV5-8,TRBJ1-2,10,ASRNLNYGYT
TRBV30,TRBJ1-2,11,AWNRGLNYGYT
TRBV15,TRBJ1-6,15,ATSREAPNRANSPLH
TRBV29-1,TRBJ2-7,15,SDPKTALASGPYEQY
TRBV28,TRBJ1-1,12,ASSLYGGNTEAF
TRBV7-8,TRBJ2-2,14,ASSQSRGLDTGELF